This TCR beta chain emerged from a study of blood T cell repertoires in COVID-19. Sequencing used immunoSEQ multiplex PCR; TCRdb keeps in-frame clones, though not all of them. The sample carries roughly 500,000 clones, roughly 90% recorded once. After removal of 5 bases from V and 2 bases from J, the junction contained 6 bases not matched to a gene. Germline V CDR1 and CDR2: MNHEY, SVGAGI. The CDR3 totals 14 residues. Sequenced: PBMCs or T cells enriched from blood (not recorded which). The genes are TRBV6-5 and TRBJ2-7; 7 nucleotides agree with TRBD2. The origin of this receptor is a middle-aged woman who had recovered from COVID-19. CDR3 loop: CASSQRLATYEQYF. In DNA form, the CDR3 reads TGTGCCAGCAGTCAGAGACTAGCTACCTACGAGCAGTACTTC.